The T cell receptor beta chain under discussion was sequenced for a study of regulatory T cells in long-lasting Graves disease (dated by TCRdb to the early 2020s). Some background on the complete study: To count as having persistent Graves' disease, a patient had to have received antithyroid drug treatment for over 5 years with TSH receptor autoantibodies remaining persistently positive. Patients with persistent Graves' disease were compared with patients with newly diagnosed Graves' disease using TCR sequencing and RNA sequencing of peripheral blood. The study was registered as a clinical trial and conducted in China. A total of around 33 samples were covered by TCR sequencing, comprising some 13 persistent and 20 or so newly diagnosed Graves' disease patients. Antithyroid drugs had been taken for roughly 10 years on average by persistent Graves' disease patients in the clinical cohort. Points the paper makes about the study in general: The authors noted that the small sample size was a limitation that may lower accuracy. Only the TCR beta chain was sequenced and analyzed. Only peripheral blood was studied, because thyroid tissue, the primary lesion, was inaccessible. Preferential use of TRBV28, TRBJ1-2 and TRBJ2-5 was observed in persistent disease, whereas TRBV20-1 and TRBJ2-1 were favored in newly diagnosed disease. More public clonotypes were shared among persistent patients (approximately 3,000) than among newly diagnosed patients (roughly 960). Persistent Graves' disease patients showed lower TCR Shannon entropy and fewer highly expanded clones than newly diagnosed patients, suggesting clonal expansion.

Libraries were prepared through multiplex PCR. Sequencing was performed on an Illumina HiSeq 4000. To build TCR beta libraries, CDR3 regions were amplified by Arm-PCR using iRepertoire HTBI primers. Gel purification was performed on PCR products prior to sequencing. The original pipeline was this. A total of fewer than 80 TRBV and under 15 TRBJ segments were identified across samples and were used for gene usage analysis of CDR3 amino acid clonotypes. COPE and FqMerger were used to merge filtered high-quality paired reads into contigs. BLAST was used to align contigs to IMGT TRBV, TRBD and TRBJ reference genes, with CDR3 defined following IMGT. Any clonotype with a frequency above 0.1% was counted as a highly expanded clone. Shannon entropy served as the measure of repertoire diversity, while the Gini coefficient captured V-J evenness. Public clonotypes were defined as clonotypes shared by more than one individual. The raw public data were reprocessed by TCRdb itself: fastp quality trimming at Q25, MiXCR clonotype calling, in-frame beta chains only. Rows are combined by CDR3 protein, so each entry shows the most common genes and DNA. Here the V and J calls rest on TCRdb's processing, not on the authors' analysis. For this sample the table gives a few hundred thousand distinct CDR3 sequences, of which roughly 24% were detected only once. Of the sample, 28% is held by the ten largest clones.

The CDR3 runs 11 amino acids, cysteine and phenylalanine included. Left in the record is the CDR3 DNA by itself, 33 bases read in frame from the first base. Looking up the germline V gene yields CDR1 SQVTM and CDR2 ANQGSEA. V loses 4 bases of germline sequence and J loses 10 bases, and the interval between the two ends is 13 bases. This specimen's time point label, interpreted: persistent/refractory GD, antithyroid drugs over 5 years with positive TRAb. RNA was extracted from PBMCs in TRIzol for both TCR sequencing and RNA sequencing. Graves' disease was diagnosed according to American Thyroid Association guidelines. Recruitment of patients was carried out at an endocrinology department in Xi'an, China. From each patient, 7.5 to 9.5 milliliters of peripheral blood was collected into an EDTA anticoagulant tube. Ficoll Paque Plus density gradient separation was used to isolate PBMCs, and no further T cell sorting was performed. An Agilent 2100 Bioanalyzer and agarose gel were used to check RNA quality, while a NanoDrop 2000 measured RNA concentration.

Comments on this clonotype: It lacks a known antigen. Base-call qualities are not available, and no considerably larger clone is one nucleotide away.

The sample was peripheral blood mononuclear cells (PBMCs), taken when the disease was refractory, from a patient treated with antithyroid drugs. The sequence was obtained from a woman in her thirties or forties with Graves disease. Donor details come from another sample of the same person, matched by shared clones. Here the chain combines TRBV29-1 and TRBJ1-2; no D gene is confidently identified. The CDR3 protein is CSVVLDFDYTF. The sequenced DNA is TGCAGCGTTGTTTTGGACTTTGACTACACCTTC.